Each of the 32 T cell receptor beta chains below was sequenced from the same sample in a study of OX40 agonist ivuxolimab in advanced cancers. Some clones are missing from TCRdb's copy, which holds only in-frame ones; the method was immunoSEQ multiplex PCR. The sample carries 83,000 or so clones, around nine tenths recorded once. This specimen was CD4+ or CD8+ T cells sorted from blood, taken in a trial of the OX40 agonist ivuxolimab. These receptors were taken from an adult with an advanced solid tumor such as melanoma, head and neck, liver or kidney cancer.

The genes are TRBV5-6 and TRBJ2-1; D ambiguous. V dropped 8 bases and J dropped 4 bases, with 16 bases sitting between them. The CDR3 is made up of 14 amino acids. Germline CDR1 is SGHDT and CDR2 is YYEEEE. The CDR3: CASLLTGMYNEQFF. The CDR3 DNA reads as TGTGCCAGTTTGCTGACTGGCATGTACAATGAGCAGTTCTTC.

The chain uses TRBV6-5 and TRBJ2-7, with D perhaps assigned TRBD1 or TRBD2 (5 bases each). V was clipped by 5 bases and J by 6 bases, with 17 bases between them. Germline V CDR1 and CDR2: MNHEY, SVGAGI. The CDR3 totals 14 residues. The CDR3 sequence: CASSGELGVSEQYF. The CDR3 DNA reads TGTGCCAGCAGTGGGGAGTTGGGGGTTTCCGAGCAGTACTTC.

The chain joins TRBV19 to TRBJ2-1; D ambiguous. The germline CDR1 and CDR2 sequences are LNHDA and SQIVND (reference sequence). V was shortened by 2 bases and J by 3 bases, with 5 bases between the two germline ends. This CDR3 comprises 13 residues. CDR3 DNA sequence: TGTGCCAGTAGTATACGAAGCTACAATGAGCAGTTCTTC. Its protein product is CASSIRSYNEQFF. Filled out from reference TRBV19 and TRBJ2-1, the complete variable domain reads DGGITQSPKYLFRKEGQNVTLSCEQNLNHDAMYWYRQDPGQGLRLIYYSQIVNDFQKGDIAEGYSVSREKKESFPLTVTSAQKNPTAFYLCASSIRSYNEQFFGPGTRLTVL.

The chain employs TRBV5-4 and TRBJ2-1; D possibly corresponds to TRBD1 (7 bases). V lost 4 bases and J lost 2, with 16 bases in between. The germline CDR1 and CDR2 sequences are SGHNT and YYREEE (reference sequence). The CDR3 is made up of 16 amino acids. Written as DNA, the CDR3 is TGTGCCAGCAGCCCTCAGGGGGGCTCTACCTACAATGAGCAGTTCTTC. It codes for CASSPQGGSTYNEQFF.

The chain joins TRBV18 to TRBJ2-7, with unresolved D. The CDR3 runs to 14 residues. V was clipped by 1 base and J by 6 bases, with 13 bases between them. From germline, CDR1 is KGHSH and CDR2 LQKENI. The CDR3 region has the DNA TGTGCCAGCTCACCACTTTCGGGCAGCTCCGAGCAGTACTTC. It yields the protein CASSPLSGSSEQYF.

The chain is built from TRBV6-1 and TRBJ2-7, with 8 bases fitting TRBD1. Germline trimming cut 5 bases from V and 4 bases from J; bases unmatched to any gene: 7. Germline V CDR1 and CDR2: MNHNS, SASEGT. CDR3 size: 14 residues. The CDR3 DNA follows: TGTGCCAGCAGTCGGGACAGGCAAAAATACGAGCAGTACTTC. Translated, it gives CASSRDRQKYEQYF.

J is TRBJ1-4 and V is TRBV12-5; 9 bases align to TRBD1. The V gene end was trimmed by 6 bases and the J gene end by 5 bases; junction bases not matched to a gene: 10. This CDR3 region has 16 residues. Germline CDR1 reads LGHNT; CDR2 reads FRNRAP. CDR3 sequence reads: CASGFPTGTGNEKLFF. The DNA for the CDR3 is TGTGCTAGTGGCTTTCCGACCGGGACAGGGAATGAAAAACTGTTTTTT.

The genes are TRBV4-2 and TRBJ2-3; D remains ambiguous. Germline CDR1 is LGHNA and CDR2 is YNFKEQ. The V gene lost 0 bases and the J gene lost 1 base, with 8 bases spanning the gap. This CDR3 is built from 15 residues. The CDR3: CASSQESERTDTQYF. The CDR3 DNA reads TGTGCCAGCAGCCAAGAGTCAGAACGCACAGATACGCAGTATTTT.

The CDR3, as DNA: TGTGCCAGCAGCTTGGAGGGACAGGGTGTTTACGAGCAGTACTTC. Translation gives CASSLEGQGVYEQYF. This rearrangement joins TRBV5-5 to TRBJ2-7; 9 bases are shared with TRBD1. With V trimmed by 0 bases and J by 4 bases, 5 bases remained unmatched. The CDR3 consists of 15 residues. Germline CDR1 is SGHKS and CDR2 is YYEKEE (reference sequence).

The J gene is TRBJ2-1, the V gene TRBV4-2; TRBD2 might be the D (6 bases). Per the germline V gene, CDR1 is LGHNA and CDR2 is YNFKEQ. The CDR3 is made up of 16 amino acids. The V end was cut by 3 bases, the J end by 0 bases, with 12 bases between. Here the CDR3 reads CASSHRPGVSYNEQFF. CDR3 nucleotides: TGTGCCAGCAGCCATCGACCGGGAGTCTCCTACAATGAGCAGTTCTTC.

The genes are TRBV9 and TRBJ2-5; possibly TRBD1 for D (5 bases). Germline CDR1 reads SGDLS; CDR2 reads YYNGEE. Trimming stripped 2 bases from V and 0 bases from J, with 8 bases between. The CDR3 has 14 residues. CDR3 in amino acids: CASSVGHYQETQYF. CDR3 DNA: TGTGCCAGCAGCGTCGGACACTACCAAGAGACCCAGTACTTC.

The count of this clone is one. The V and J genes are TRBV27 and TRBJ2-7; 10 positions agree with TRBD1. Trimming at V came to 6 bases and at J to 0 bases, leaving 5 bases not matched to a gene. The CDR3 spans 15 residues. In germline, CDR1 is MNHEY, CDR2 SMNVEV (reference sequence). The CDR3 DNA reads TGTGCCAGCAGCCCGACAGGGGGCCCCTCCTACGAGCAGTACTTC. Translating it yields CASSPTGGPSYEQYF.

This sequence joins TRBV10-3 and TRBJ2-7; D gene unclear. Per the germline V gene, CDR1 is ENHRY and CDR2 is SYGVKD. The CDR3 contains 12 residues. V was shortened by 5 bases and J by 6 bases, with 11 bases between the two germline ends. Written as DNA, the CDR3 is TGTGCCATCAGTCATAACAGAACCGAGCAGTACTTC. Residues: CAISHNRTEQYF.

The rearrangement uses TRBV5-6 and TRBJ2-2, with D tentatively TRBD2 (5 bases). V gave up 4 bases and J gave up 3 bases, with 7 bases separating them. CDR1 is SGHDT and CDR2 is YYEEEE in the germline V gene. The CDR3 is 13 amino acids. The DNA for the CDR3 is TGTGCCAGCAGCCCGGACTACACCGGGGAGCTGTTTTTT. Amino acids: CASSPDYTGELFF.

The table lists this clone with a few counts. This chain connects TRBV6-5 to TRBJ1-1; D possibly corresponds to TRBD1 (5 bases). CDR3 length: 12 residues. Germline V gene sequence: CDR1 MNHEY, CDR2 SVGAGI. V lost 6 bases to trimming and J lost 12 bases, with 17 bases between them. This CDR3 reads CASSPMGRGTFF. The CDR3 DNA sequence: TGTGCCAGCAGCCCAATGGGGCGAGGGACTTTCTTT.

The V gene is TRBV7-9, the J gene TRBJ2-1, with D maybe TRBD2 (6 bases). Germline assignment: CDR1 SEHNR and CDR2 FQNEAQ (reference sequence). With 2 bases removed from V and 10 bases from J, the gap between germline ends came to 12 bases. This CDR3 comprises 13 residues. The CDR3 DNA reads TGTGCCAGCAGCTTAAGTCGGGGGAGCGAGCAGTTCTTC. It codes for CASSLSRGSEQFF. Based on the CDR3 plus reference TRBV7-9 and TRBJ2-1, the full variable domain is DTGVSQNPRHKITKRGQNVTFRCDPISEHNRLYWYRQTLGQGPEFLTYFQNEAQLEKSRLLSDRFSAERPKGSFSTLEIQRTEQGDSAMYLCASSLSRGSEQFFGPGTRLTVL.

The chain combines TRBV7-2 with TRBJ2-5; either TRBD1 or TRBD2 may supply D (5 bases each). The J call is doubtful: the DNA matches TRBJ2-7 better. This CDR3 region has 15 residues. The germline V gene has CDR1 SGHTA and CDR2 FQGNSA. Written as DNA, the CDR3 is TGTGCCAGCAGCTTAGGCCCGGGGCGCGCCTACGAGCAGTACTTC. This translates into CASSLGPGRAYEQYF.

The chain links TRBV2 to TRBJ2-7; TRBD1 or TRBD2 may be the D gene (5 bases each). CDR1 and CDR2 (germline): SNHLY, FYNNEI. V dropped 4 bases and J dropped 0 bases, with 13 bases sitting between them. The CDR3 sequence is 15 residues long. DNA of the CDR3: TGTGCCAGCAGTGGTTACGGGGCCGCCTCCTACGAGCAGTACTTC. The encoded protein is CASSGYGAASYEQYF. Variable domain in full (rest from reference TRBV2 and TRBJ2-7): EPEVTQTPSHQVTQMGQEVILRCVPISNHLYFYWYRQILGQKVEFLVSFYNNEISEKSEIFDDQFSVERPDGSNFTLKIRSTKLEDSAMYFCASSGYGAASYEQYFGPGTRLTVT.

The chain carries TRBV2 and TRBJ1-1, with D perhaps matching TRBD1 (5 bases). V shed 7 bases and J shed 3 bases, with 15 bases lying between them. Germline V gives CDR1 SNHLY, CDR2 FYNNEI. The CDR3 consists of 14 residues. The CDR3 nucleotides read TGTGCCAGCAAGATACGGGGGTTCGACACTGAAGCTTTCTTT. Encoded protein: CASKIRGFDTEAFF.

This chain joins TRBV10-1 and TRBJ2-6; D is unclear. The CDR3 sequence is 18 residues long. The ends were cut back, 5 bases at V and 5 bases at J, with 22 bases in the middle. Germline assignment: CDR1 WNHNN and CDR2 SYGVQD (reference sequence). The chain's CDR3 is CASSRGARSQSRANVLTF. The CDR3 DNA reads as TGCGCCAGCAGTCGTGGCGCAAGATCACAAAGTCGGGCCAACGTCCTGACTTTC.

The rearrangement joins TRBV4-1 to TRBJ2-7; D call uncertain. The germline CDR1 and CDR2 sequences are MGHRA and YSYEKL. The length of the CDR3 is 13 residues. V shed 3 bases and J shed 3 bases, with 9 bases lying between them. CDR3 residues: CASSQAVGYEQYF. Written as DNA, the CDR3 is TGCGCCAGCAGCCAGGCGGTGGGCTACGAGCAGTACTTC.

This chain uses TRBV9 with TRBJ2-1, with D uncertain. Germline V gene lookup returns CDR1 SGDLS and CDR2 YYNGEE. V lost 0 bases, J lost 0 bases, and 7 bases lay in between. The CDR3 is 15 amino acids. For the CDR3, the DNA is TGTGCCAGCAGCGTAGGGGCCCGCTCCTACAATGAGCAGTTCTTC. Protein product: CASSVGARSYNEQFF. Together with reference TRBV9 and TRBJ2-1, the CDR3 gives the full variable domain: DSGVTQTPKHLITATGQRVTLRCSPRSGDLSVYWYQQSLDQGLQFLIQYYNGEERAKGNILERFSAQQFPDLHSELNLSSLELGDSALYFCASSVGARSYNEQFFGPGTRLTVL.

The chain uses TRBV7-8 and TRBJ1-4; unclear D gene. Trimming took 0 bases from V and 6 from J, leaving 11 bases between them. The CDR3 is made up of 15 amino acids. Germline V gene lookup returns CDR1 SGHVS and CDR2 FQNEAQ. The CDR3 region is CASSLARFKDEKLFF. The CDR3 DNA follows: TGTGCCAGCAGCTTAGCGCGATTCAAGGATGAAAAACTGTTTTTT.

In this sample, this clone turned up once. The chain recombines TRBV6-5 with TRBJ1-1; D not certain. The CDR3 is made up of 14 amino acids. V was clipped by 6 bases and J by 1 base, with 12 bases between them. Germline V lookup: CDR1 MNHEY, CDR2 SVGAGI. In nucleotides, the CDR3 is TGTGCCAGCAGATTGATAGGGTGGAACACTGAAGCTTTCTTT. Its protein is CASRLIGWNTEAFF.

V is TRBV5-6 and J is TRBJ1-4; perhaps TRBD1 as D (5 bases). CDR3 length equals 13 residues. The germline V gene has CDR1 SGHDT and CDR2 YYEEEE. The V gene lost 4 bases and the J gene lost 4 bases, with 8 bases spanning the gap. CDR3 protein: CASSKGLNEKLFF. CDR3 nucleotide sequence: TGTGCCAGCAGCAAGGGGCTTAATGAAAAACTGTTTTTT.

V usage is TRBV7-3 and J usage is TRBJ2-1; a possible D gene is TRBD2 (6 bases). From germline, CDR1 is SGHTA and CDR2 FQGTGA. The CDR3 has 16 residues. V dropped 2 bases and J dropped 0 bases, with 11 bases sitting between them. CDR3 coding DNA: TGTGCCAGCAGCTTAGCGGGATCCGTCTCCTACAATGAGCAGTTCTTC. It is translated as CASSLAGSVSYNEQFF. The full variable domain, rest sourced from reference TRBV7-3 and TRBJ2-1, is GAGVSQTPSNKVTEKGKYVELRCDPISGHTALYWYRQSLGQGPEFLIYFQGTGAADDSGLPNDRFFAVRPEGSVSTLKIQRTERGDSAVYLCASSLAGSVSYNEQFFGPGTRLTVL.

This clone was seen just once. This chain joins TRBV11-3 and TRBJ2-2; D may correspond to TRBD1 or TRBD2 (5 bases each). Trimming left V 1 base short and J 6 bases short, with 12 bases between. The CDR3 runs to 15 residues. Germline CDR1 reads SGHNT; CDR2 reads YENEEA. The CDR3 DNA reads as TGTGCCAGCAGCTTAGGCCTAGCAGGGCCCGGGGAGCTGTTTTTT. It translates to CASSLGLAGPGELFF.

This chain links TRBV7-6 with TRBJ2-3; TRBD1 matches 9 bases. The CDR3 runs to 16 residues. Germline V gene lookup returns CDR1 SGHVS and CDR2 FNYEAQ. With 0 bases clipped from V and 0 bases from J, the junction kept 1 base outside the gene matches. CDR3 region: CASSLAGTGSTDTQYF. DNA for the CDR3: TGTGCCAGCAGCTTAGCCGGGACAGGGAGCACAGATACGCAGTATTTT.

This clone was counted a few times. The gene calls are TRBV28 and TRBJ1-1; D is ambiguous. The CDR3 length is 14 residues. Trimming removed 4 bases from V and 1 base from J, with 10 bases in between. Germline lookup yields CDR1 MDHEN and CDR2 SYDVKM. The CDR3 sequence is CASSYPGWNTEAFF. CDR3 bases: TGTGCCAGCAGTTACCCGGGATGGAACACTGAAGCTTTCTTT.

V usage is TRBV7-8 and J usage is TRBJ2-1; D gene ambiguous. This CDR3 has 14 amino acids. Looked up from germline, CDR1 is SGHVS and CDR2 is FQNEAQ. Trimming removed 5 bases at V and 0 bases at J, with 8 bases between. CDR3 DNA: TGTGCCAGCAGCCCACTCAACTCCTACAATGAGCAGTTCTTC. This gives the protein CASSPLNSYNEQFF.

The V call is TRBV6-5, the J call TRBJ2-1; D is ambiguous. This CDR3 contains 12 residues. Germline V gene lookup returns CDR1 MNHEY and CDR2 SVGAGI. V lost 6 bases and J 12 bases, leaving 15 bases between the germline ends. The CDR3 DNA reads TGTGCCAGCAGCCCCGTCCTAGGATCGCAGTTCTTC. Translating it yields CASSPVLGSQFF.

This clone was picked up one time. The rearrangement uses TRBV19 and TRBJ1-2; D not certain. Germline CDR1 and CDR2: LNHDA and SQIVND (reference sequence). Between the trimmed V and J ends, which lost 7 bases and 4 bases, there was a span of 19 bases. The CDR3 is 15 amino acids. The CDR3 bases are TGTGCCAGTACCTTGACACCCGGAACCCCCTATGGCTACACCTTC. Translating it yields CASTLTPGTPYGYTF.